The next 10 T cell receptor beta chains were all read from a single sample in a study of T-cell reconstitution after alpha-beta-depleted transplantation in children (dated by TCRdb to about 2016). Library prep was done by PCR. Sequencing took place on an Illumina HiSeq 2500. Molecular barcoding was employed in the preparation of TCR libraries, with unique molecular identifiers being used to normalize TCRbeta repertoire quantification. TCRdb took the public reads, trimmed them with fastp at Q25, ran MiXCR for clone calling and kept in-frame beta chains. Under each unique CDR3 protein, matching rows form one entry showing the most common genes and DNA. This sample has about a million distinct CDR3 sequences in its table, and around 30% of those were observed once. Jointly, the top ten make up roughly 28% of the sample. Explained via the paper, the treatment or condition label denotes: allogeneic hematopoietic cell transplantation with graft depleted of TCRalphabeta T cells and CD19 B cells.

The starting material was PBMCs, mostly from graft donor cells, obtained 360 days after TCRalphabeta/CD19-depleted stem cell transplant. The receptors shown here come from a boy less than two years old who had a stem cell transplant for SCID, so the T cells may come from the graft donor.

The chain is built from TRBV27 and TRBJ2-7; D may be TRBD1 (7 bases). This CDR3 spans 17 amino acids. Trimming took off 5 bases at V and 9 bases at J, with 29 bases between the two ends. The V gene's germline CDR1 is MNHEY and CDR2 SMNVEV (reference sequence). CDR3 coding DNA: TGTGCCAGCAGTCTCCAACCTCCCAGGGGGGCGGATTATGGGCAGTACTTC. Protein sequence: CASSLQPPRGADYGQYF.

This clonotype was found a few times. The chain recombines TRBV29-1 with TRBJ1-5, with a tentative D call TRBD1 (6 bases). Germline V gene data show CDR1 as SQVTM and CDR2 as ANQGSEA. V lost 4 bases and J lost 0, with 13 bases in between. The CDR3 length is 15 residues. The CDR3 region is CSVAEDRLSNQPQHF. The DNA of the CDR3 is TGCAGCGTTGCCGAGGACAGACTTAGCAATCAGCCCCAGCATTTT.

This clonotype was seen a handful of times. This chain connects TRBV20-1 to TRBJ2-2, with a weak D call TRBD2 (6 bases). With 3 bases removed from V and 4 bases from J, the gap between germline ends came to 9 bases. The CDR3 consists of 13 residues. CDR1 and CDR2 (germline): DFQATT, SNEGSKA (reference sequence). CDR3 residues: CSARRGITGELFF. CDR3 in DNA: TGCAGTGCTAGGCGGGGAATCACCGGGGAGCTGTTTTTT.

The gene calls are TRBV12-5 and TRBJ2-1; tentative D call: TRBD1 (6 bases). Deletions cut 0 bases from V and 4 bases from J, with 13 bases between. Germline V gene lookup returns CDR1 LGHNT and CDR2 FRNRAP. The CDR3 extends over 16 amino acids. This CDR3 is CASGLVTGSGYNEQFF. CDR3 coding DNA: TGTGCTAGTGGTTTGGTCACAGGGTCGGGGTACAATGAGCAGTTCTTC.

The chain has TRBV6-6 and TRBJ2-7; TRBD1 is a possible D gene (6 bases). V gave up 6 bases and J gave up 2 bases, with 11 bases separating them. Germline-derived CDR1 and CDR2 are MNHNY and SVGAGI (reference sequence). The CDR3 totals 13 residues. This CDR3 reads CASRKDSTYEQYF. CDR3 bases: TGTGCCAGCAGAAAGGACAGTACCTACGAGCAGTACTTC.

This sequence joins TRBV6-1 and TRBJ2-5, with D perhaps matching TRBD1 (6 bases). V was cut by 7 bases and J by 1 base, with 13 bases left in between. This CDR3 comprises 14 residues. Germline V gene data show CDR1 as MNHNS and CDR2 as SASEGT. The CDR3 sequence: CASTSPGAQETQYF. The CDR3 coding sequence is TGTGCCAGCACCTCCCCAGGGGCCCAAGAGACCCAGTACTTC.

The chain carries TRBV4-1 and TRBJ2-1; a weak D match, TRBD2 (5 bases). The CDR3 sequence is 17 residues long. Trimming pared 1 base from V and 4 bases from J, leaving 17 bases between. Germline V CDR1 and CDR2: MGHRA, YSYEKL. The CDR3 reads CASSQGRAASSYNEQFF. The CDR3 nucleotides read TGCGCCAGCAGCCAAGGGCGGGCCGCATCGTCTTACAATGAGCAGTTCTTC.

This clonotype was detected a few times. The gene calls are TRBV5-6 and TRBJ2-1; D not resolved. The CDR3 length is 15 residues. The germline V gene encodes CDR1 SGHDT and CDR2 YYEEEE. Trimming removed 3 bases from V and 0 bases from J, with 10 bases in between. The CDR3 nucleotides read TGTGCCAGCAGCTCACTTGTGAGCTCCTACAATGAGCAGTTCTTC. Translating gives CASSSLVSSYNEQFF.

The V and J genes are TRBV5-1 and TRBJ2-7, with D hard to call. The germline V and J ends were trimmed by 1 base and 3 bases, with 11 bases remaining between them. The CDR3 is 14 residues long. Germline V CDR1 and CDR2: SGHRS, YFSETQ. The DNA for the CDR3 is TGCGCCAGCAGCTTGACGGACCCAAACTACGAGCAGTACTTC. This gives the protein CASSLTDPNYEQYF.

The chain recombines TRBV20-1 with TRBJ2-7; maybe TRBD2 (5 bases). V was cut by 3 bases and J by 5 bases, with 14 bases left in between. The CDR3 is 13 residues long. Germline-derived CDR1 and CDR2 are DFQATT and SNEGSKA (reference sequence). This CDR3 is CSARTTKRHEQYF. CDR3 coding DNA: TGCAGTGCTAGGACGACTAAGCGCCACGAGCAGTACTTC.